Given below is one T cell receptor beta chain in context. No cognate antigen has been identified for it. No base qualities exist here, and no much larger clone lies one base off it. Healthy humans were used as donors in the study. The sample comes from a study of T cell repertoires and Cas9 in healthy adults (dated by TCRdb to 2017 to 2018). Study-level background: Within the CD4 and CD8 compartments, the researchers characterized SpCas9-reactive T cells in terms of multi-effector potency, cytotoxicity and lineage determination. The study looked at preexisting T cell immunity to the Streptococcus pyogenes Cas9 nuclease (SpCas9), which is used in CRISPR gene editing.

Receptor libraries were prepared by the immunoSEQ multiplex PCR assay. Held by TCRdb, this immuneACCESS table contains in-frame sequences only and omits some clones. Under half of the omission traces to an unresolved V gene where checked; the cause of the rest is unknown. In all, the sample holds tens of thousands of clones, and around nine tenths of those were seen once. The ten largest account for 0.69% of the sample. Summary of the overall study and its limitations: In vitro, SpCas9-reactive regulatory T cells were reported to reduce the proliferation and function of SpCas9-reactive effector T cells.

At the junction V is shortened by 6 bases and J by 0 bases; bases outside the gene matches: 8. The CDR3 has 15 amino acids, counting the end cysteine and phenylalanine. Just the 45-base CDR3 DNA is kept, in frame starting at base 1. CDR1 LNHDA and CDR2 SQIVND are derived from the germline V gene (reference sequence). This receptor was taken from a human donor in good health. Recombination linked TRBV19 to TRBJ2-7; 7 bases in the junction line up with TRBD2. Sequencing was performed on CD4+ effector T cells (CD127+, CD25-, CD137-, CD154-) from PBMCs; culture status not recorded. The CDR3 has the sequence CASSSSGASSYEQYF. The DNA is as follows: TGTGCCAGTAGCTCCAGCGGGGCCAGCTCCTACGAGCAGTACTTC.